This paragraph covers one TCR beta chain sequence. Antigen specificity is unknown. The data were obtained in a study of OX40 agonist ivuxolimab in advanced cancers. General study points: The specificity for antigen of the expanded peripheral T cells was not determined. At doses 0.1 to 3.0 mg/kg, CD4+ and CD8+ clones expanded.

Autoimmune disease history or systemic immunosuppression led to patient exclusion. In germline, CDR1 is MRHNA, CDR2 SNTAGT. J was trimmed by 5 bases and V by 3 bases; bases with no gene match: 10. The CDR3 sequence is 16 residues long. Produced via immunoSEQ multiplex PCR; TCRdb's table is partial and in-frame only. Of under 50,000 clones listed, about 90% are singletons. The sequenced sample was CD4+ or CD8+ T cells sorted from blood, obtained in a trial of the OX40 agonist ivuxolimab. This receptor was identified in an adult with an advanced solid tumor such as melanoma, head and neck, liver or kidney cancer. The chain joins TRBV6-4 to TRBJ2-1; the match to TRBD2 covers 7 bases. As DNA, the CDR3 is TGTGCCAGCAGTGATTCTGGACTTGGGAGGGACAATGAGCAGTTCTTC. Protein sequence: CASSDSGLGRDNEQFF.